The rows below give T cell receptor beta chains drawn from one sample of a study of blood T cell repertoires in COVID-19. Libraries were prepared by immunoSEQ multiplex PCR; TCRdb keeps only in-frame clonotypes and omits some of them. Among under 200,000 clones, 70% to 80% were seen once, and the ten largest hold roughly 5.7%. Sequenced sample: peripheral blood. Receptors were obtained from a woman in her thirties or forties with COVID-19, enrolled during active disease. Both conserved end residues are part of each CDR3.

v_gene	CDR3aa
TRBV29-1	CSVEGGPAGQYF
TRBV16	CASSRNRGGGEAFF
TRBV29-1	CSGFTGGHGYTF
TRBV7-9	CASSPRGLYTDTQYF
TRBV27	CASSTTLAGGRNEQFF
TRBV7-2	CASSTFLGGSYNEQFF
TRBV18	CASSLNSQDYEQYF
TRBV29-1	CSVSGGYTDTQYF
TRBV30	CAWSGGSTEAFF
TRBV7-2	CASSLWSSGASGDTQYF
TRBV13	CASNQLAGGQSSYNEQFF
TRBV4-2	CASSQALGLAGGIHEQFF
TRBV6-2/TRBV6-3	CASSYRVTGDADTEAFF
TRBV30	CAWGDNTDTQYF
TRBV18	CASSPRERAGSPLHF
TRBV29-1	CSVAGGADYGYTF
TRBV2	CASRTLWELAAFF
TRBV15	CATSRGIEGNEQYF
TRBV10-3	CAISSTPQGVRDTEAFF
TRBV3-1/TRBV3-2	CASSQVQGHRGETQYF
TRBV6-4	CASSEFWKGAEAFF
TRBV1	CTSSQDRSGAVQETQYF
TRBV10-3	CAIMSADNQPQHF
TRBV4-1	CASSQDRSTGELFF
TRBV5-1	CASSDRSRSQNTEAFF
TRBV9	CASSLGQGQETQYF
TRBV5-1	CASSFSGGSYNEQFF
TRBV9	CASSLTGVTNEKLFF
TRBV7-9	CASSHYSGGYTQETQYF
TRBV5-1	CASSPFGEGDDGYTF
TRBV4-1	CASSQEQDRGYGYTF